This T cell receptor beta chain was retrieved from a study of blood T cell repertoires in COVID-19. CDR3 length: 15 amino acids. Unmatched junction bases numbered 4, after V lost 0 bases and J lost 3 bases. Per germline, CDR1 SGHTS and CDR2 YDEGEE. Method: immunoSEQ multiplex PCR; TCRdb's copy keeps in-frame clones and lacks some. Here the sample spans 150,000 to 200,000 clones, 80% to 90% being singletons. The chain is built from TRBV5-8 and TRBJ2-3, with 7 positions matching TRBD2. Sequencing was performed on PBMCs or T cells enriched from blood (not recorded which). The sequence came from a woman aged 18-29 years who had recovered from COVID-19. CDR3 DNA sequence: TGTGCCAGCAGCTTGGCAAGCGGGGCTACAGATACGCAGTATTTT. Translated: CASSLASGATDTQYF. The whole variable domain, remainder taken from reference TRBV5-8 and TRBJ2-3, is EAGVTQSPTHLIKTRGQQATLRCSPISGHTSVYWYQQALGLGLQFLLWYDEGEERNRGNFPPRFSGRQFPNYSSELNVNALELEDSALYLCASSLASGATDTQYFGPGTRLTVL.